The present T cell receptor beta chain was sequenced within a study of T-cell memory formation after mild COVID-19. The study, taken as a whole, reports: That cross-reactive memory joined was suggested by some responding clones appearing in pre-infection memory.

The CDR3 extends over 15 amino acids. The germline V gene has CDR1 SGHDT and CDR2 YYEEEE. Trimming took 0 bases from V and 9 from J; bases not matched to a gene: 8. With respect to this clonotype: Its matching antigen is unknown.

TCRdb processed the 5' RACE reads anew with MiXCR; each CDR3 protein has one entry. The table shows about 500,000 distinct CDR3 sequences, with over 20% occurring only once. This clonotype was obtained from an adult woman who had mild COVID-19 (a few samples of this study predate the infection). Cell type and time point are not known. Sequenced input: PBMCs or a T cell subset sorted from them (not recorded which). V is TRBV5-6 and J is TRBJ2-1; 8 nucleotides line up with TRBD2. CDR3 sequence reads: CASSLAGLALSEQFF. The CDR3 DNA sequence: TGTGCCAGCAGCTTGGCCGGACTAGCTCTAAGTGAGCAGTTCTTC. The variable domain in full, completed from reference TRBV5-6 and TRBJ2-1, reads DAGVTQSPTHLIKTRGQQVTLRCSPKSGHDTVSWYQQALGQGPQFIFQYYEEEERQRGNFPDRFSGHQFPNYSSELNVNALLLGDSALYLCASSLAGLALSEQFFGPGTRLTVL.